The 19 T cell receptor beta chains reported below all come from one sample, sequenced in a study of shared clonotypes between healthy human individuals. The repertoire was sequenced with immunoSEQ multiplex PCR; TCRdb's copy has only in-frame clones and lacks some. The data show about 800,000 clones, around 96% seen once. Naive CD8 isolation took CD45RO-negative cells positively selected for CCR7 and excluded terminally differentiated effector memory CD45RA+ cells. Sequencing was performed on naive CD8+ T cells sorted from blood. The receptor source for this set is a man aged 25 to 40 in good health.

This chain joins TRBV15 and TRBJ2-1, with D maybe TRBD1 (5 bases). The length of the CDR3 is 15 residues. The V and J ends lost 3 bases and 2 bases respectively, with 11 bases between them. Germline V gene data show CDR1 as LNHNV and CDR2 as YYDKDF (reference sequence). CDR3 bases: TGTGCCACCAGCAGCCCCCAGGACACCTACAATGAGCAGTTCTTC. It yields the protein CATSSPQDTYNEQFF.

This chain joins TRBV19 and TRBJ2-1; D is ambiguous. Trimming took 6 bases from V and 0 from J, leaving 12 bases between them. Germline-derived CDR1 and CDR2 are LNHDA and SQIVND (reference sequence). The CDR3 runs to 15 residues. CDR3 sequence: CASSTTMSSYNEQFF. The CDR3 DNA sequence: TGTGCCAGTAGCACGACCATGAGCTCCTACAATGAGCAGTTCTTC.

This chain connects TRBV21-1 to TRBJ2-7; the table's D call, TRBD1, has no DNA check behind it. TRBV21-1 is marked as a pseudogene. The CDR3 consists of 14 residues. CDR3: CASSTLGGLREQYF. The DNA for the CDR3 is TGTGCCAGCAGCACCCTAGGGGGCCTCAGGGAGCAGTACTTC.

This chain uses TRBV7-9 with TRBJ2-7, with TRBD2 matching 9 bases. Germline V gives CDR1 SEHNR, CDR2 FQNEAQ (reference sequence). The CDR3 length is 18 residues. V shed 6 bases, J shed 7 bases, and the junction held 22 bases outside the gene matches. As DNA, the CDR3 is TGTGCCAGCAGTACCGGGGTAGCGGGAGTTTTTGCTTCGAGGGAGCAGTACTTC. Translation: CASSTGVAGVFASREQYF.

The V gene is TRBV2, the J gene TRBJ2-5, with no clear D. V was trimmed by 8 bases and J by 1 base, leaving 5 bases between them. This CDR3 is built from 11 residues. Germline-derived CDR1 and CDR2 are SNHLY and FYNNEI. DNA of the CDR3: TGTGCCAGCCCTACCCAAGAGACCCAGTACTTC. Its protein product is CASPTQETQYF.

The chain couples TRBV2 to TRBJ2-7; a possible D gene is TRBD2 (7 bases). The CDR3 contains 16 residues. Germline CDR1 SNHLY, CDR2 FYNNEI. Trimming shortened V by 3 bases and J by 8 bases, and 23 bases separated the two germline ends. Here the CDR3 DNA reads TGTGCCAGCAGTGACGGGAGGTTGGGGGCGGAACTGAAGCAGTACTTC. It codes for CASSDGRLGAELKQYF.

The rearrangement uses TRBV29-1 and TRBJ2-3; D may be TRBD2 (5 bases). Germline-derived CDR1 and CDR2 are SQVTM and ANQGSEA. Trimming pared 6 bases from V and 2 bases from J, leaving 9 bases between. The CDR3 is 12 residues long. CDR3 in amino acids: CSVEGFTDTQYF. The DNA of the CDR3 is TGCAGCGTAGAGGGTTTCACAGATACGCAGTATTTT.

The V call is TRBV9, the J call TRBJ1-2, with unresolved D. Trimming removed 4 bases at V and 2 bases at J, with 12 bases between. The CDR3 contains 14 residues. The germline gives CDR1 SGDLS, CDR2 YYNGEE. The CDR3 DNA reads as TGTGCCAGCAGCCCCCGGGATTACAACTATGGCTACACCTTC. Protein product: CASSPRDYNYGYTF.

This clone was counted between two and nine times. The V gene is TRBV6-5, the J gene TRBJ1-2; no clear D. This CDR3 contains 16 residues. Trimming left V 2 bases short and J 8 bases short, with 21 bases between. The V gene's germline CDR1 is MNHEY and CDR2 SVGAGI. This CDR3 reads CASSYHLETRSMGYTF. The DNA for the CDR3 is TGTGCCAGCAGTTACCATTTGGAGACAAGATCTATGGGCTACACCTTC.

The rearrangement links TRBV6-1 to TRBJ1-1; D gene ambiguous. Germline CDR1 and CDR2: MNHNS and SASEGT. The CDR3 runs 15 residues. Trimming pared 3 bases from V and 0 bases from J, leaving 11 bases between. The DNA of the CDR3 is TGTGCCAGCAGTGAGATACATGGAATGAACACTGAAGCTTTCTTT. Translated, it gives CASSEIHGMNTEAFF.

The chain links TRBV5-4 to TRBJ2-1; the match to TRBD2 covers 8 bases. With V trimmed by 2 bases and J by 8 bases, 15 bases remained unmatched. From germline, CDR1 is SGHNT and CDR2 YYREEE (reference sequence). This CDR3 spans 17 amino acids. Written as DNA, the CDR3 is TGTGCCAGCAGCTTATCTCACGGGAGGGCCTCTAGCGATGAGCAGTTCTTC. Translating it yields CASSLSHGRASSDEQFF.

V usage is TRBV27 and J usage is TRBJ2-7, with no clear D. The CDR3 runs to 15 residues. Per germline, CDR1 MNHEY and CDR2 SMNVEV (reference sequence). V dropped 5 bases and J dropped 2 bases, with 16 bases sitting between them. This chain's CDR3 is CASSPSDAGAYEQYF. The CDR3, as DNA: TGTGCCAGCAGTCCCTCCGACGCCGGCGCCTACGAGCAGTACTTC.

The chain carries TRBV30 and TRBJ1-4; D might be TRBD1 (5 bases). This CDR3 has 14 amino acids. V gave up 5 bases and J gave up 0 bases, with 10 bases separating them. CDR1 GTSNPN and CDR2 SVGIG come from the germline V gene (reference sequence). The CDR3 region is CAWAETATNEKLFF. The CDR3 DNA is TGTGCCTGGGCCGAGACAGCAACTAATGAAAAACTGTTTTTT.

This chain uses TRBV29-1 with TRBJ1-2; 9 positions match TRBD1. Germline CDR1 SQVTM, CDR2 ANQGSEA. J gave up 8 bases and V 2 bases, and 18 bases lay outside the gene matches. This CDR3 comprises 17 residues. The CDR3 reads CSVENPLDGTGKMGYTF. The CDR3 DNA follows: TGCAGCGTTGAAAACCCTCTTGACGGGACAGGGAAAATGGGCTACACCTTC.

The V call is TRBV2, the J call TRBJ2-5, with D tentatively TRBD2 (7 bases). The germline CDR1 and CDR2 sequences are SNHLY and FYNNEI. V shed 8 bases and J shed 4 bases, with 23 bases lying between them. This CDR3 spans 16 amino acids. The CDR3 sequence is CASGGGRDLEGETQYF. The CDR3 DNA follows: TGTGCCAGCGGGGGGGGCCGGGACCTGGAGGGAGAGACCCAGTACTTC. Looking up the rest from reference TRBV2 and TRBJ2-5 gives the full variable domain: EPEVTQTPSHQVTQMGQEVILRCVPISNHLYFYWYRQILGQKVEFLVSFYNNEISEKSEIFDDQFSVERPDGSNFTLKIRSTKLEDSAMYFCASGGGRDLEGETQYFGPGTRLLVL.

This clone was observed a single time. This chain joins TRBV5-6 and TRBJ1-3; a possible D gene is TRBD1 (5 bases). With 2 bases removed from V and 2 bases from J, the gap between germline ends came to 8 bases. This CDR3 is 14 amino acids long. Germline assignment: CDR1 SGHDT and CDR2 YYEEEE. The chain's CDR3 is CASSFRRAGNTIYF. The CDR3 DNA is TGTGCCAGCAGCTTCCGCAGGGCTGGAAACACCATATATTTT. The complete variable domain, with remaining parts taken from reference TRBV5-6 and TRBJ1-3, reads DAGVTQSPTHLIKTRGQQVTLRCSPKSGHDTVSWYQQALGQGPQFIFQYYEEEERQRGNFPDRFSGHQFPNYSSELNVNALLLGDSALYLCASSFRRAGNTIYFGEGSWLTVV.

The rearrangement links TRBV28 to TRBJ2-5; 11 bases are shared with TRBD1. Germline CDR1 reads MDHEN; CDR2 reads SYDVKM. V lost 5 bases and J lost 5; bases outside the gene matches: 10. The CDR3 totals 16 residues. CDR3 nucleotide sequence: TGTGCCAGCAGTCTTTCCCCCGGGACAGGGGGGGAGACCCAGTACTTC. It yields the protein CASSLSPGTGGETQYF.

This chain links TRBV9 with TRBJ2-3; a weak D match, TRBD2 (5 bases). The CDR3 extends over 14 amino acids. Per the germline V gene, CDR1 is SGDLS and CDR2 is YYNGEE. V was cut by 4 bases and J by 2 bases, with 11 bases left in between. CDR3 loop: CASSPSGTTDTQYF. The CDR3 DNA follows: TGTGCCAGCAGCCCCAGCGGAACCACAGATACGCAGTATTTT.

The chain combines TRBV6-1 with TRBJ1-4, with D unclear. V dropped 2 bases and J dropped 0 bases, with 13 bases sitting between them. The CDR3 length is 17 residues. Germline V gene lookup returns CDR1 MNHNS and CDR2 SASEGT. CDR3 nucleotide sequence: TGTGCCAGCAGTGAATGGTTGACGGCGGCAACTAATGAAAAACTGTTTTTT. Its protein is CASSEWLTAATNEKLFF.